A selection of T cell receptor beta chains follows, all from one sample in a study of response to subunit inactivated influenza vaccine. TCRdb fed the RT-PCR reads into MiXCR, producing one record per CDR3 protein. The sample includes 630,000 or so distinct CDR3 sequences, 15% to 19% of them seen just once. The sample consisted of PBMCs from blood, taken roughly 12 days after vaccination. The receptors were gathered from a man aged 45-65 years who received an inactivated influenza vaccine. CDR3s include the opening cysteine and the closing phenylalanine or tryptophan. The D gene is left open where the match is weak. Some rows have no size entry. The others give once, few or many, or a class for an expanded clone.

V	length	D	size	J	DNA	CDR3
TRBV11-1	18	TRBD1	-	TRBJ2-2	TGTGCCAGCAGCTCCTCCGGACAGGGGGCGCTGGGCACCGGGGAGCTGTTTTTT	CASSSSGQGALGTGELFF
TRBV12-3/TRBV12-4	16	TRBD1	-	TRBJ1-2	TGTGCCAGCAGCTCCTCCACGACAGGGGGCGTCTATGGCTACACCTTC	CASSSSTTGGVYGYTF
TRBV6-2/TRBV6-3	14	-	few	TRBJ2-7	TGTGCCAGCAGTTCCTTCTTCGATAGGGGCGAGCAGTACTTC	CASSSFFDRGEQYF
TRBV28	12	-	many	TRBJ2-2	TGTGCCAGTACCAGGGTAGCCGGGGAGCTGTTTTTT	CASTRVAGELFF
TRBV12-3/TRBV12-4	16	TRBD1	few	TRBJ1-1	TGTGCCAGCAGAAAATTGGGACAGGGGGTAAACACTGAAGCTTTCTTT	CASRKLGQGVNTEAFF
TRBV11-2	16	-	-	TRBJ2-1	TGTGCCAGCAGCTTAGGTGCGGGGAGCTCCTACAATGAGCAGTTCTTC	CASSLGAGSSYNEQFF
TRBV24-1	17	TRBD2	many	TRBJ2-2	TGTGCCACCAGTGATTCCGGACTAGCGGGAGGGAACGGGGAGCTGTTTTTT	CATSDSGLAGGNGELFF
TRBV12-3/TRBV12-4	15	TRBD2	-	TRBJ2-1	TGTGCCAGCAGCCGTGGGACTAGTCTCTACAATGAGCAGTTCTTC	CASSRGTSLYNEQFF
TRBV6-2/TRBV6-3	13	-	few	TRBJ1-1	TGTGCCAGCAGTATACGGCTACCTATTGAAGCTTTCTTT	CASSIRLPIEAFF
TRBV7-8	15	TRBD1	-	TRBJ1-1	TGTGCCAGCAGCCTACAAGAAGACAGGGTCACTGAAGCTTTCTTT	CASSLQEDRVTEAFF
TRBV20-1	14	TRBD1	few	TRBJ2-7	TGCAGTGCTAAACGACAGGGATACTCCTACGAGCAGTACTTC	CSAKRQGYSYEQYF
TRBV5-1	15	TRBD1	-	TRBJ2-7	TGCGCCAGCAGCTTGGCGGACAGGTCCTCCTACGAGCAGTACTTC	CASSLADRSSYEQYF
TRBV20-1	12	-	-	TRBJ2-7	TGCAGTGCTAGAGAAAGAACCTACGAGCAGTACTTC	CSARERTYEQYF
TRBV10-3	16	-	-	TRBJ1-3	TGTGCCATCAGTGACCTGGTTATCCGTTCTGGAAACACCATATATTTT	CAISDLVIRSGNTIYF
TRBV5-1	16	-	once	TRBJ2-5	TGCGCCAGCAGCCCACCTGACGGGACAAGGCAAGAGACCCAGTACTTC	CASSPPDGTRQETQYF
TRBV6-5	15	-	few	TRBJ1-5	TGTGCCAGCACTTATACAGGCTTCAGCAATCAGCCCCAGCATTTT	CASTYTGFSNQPQHF
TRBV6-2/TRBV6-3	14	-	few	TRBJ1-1	TGTGCCAGCAGTTACTCCCCAGGACAGAATGAAGCTTTCTTT	CASSYSPGQNEAFF
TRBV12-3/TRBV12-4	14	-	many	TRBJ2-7	TGTGCCAGCAGTTTGAACAGGAGACTCTACGAGCAGTACTTC	CASSLNRRLYEQYF
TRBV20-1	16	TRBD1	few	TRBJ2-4	TGCAGTGCTAGAGATCTTAGGACAGGGGACAAAAACATTCAGTACTTC	CSARDLRTGDKNIQYF
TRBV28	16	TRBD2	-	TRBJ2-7	TGTGCCAGCACATCCCGGATTGCCGGGACTACCTACGAGCAGTACTTC	CASTSRIAGTTYEQYF
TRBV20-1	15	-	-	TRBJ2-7	TGCAGTGCTAGTTCTCCGTTGGGCAGAAATTACGAGCAGTACTTC	CSASSPLGRNYEQYF
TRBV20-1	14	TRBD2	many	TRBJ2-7	TGCAGTGCAACGCTAGCGGGGGGGCGGTACGAGCAGTACTTC	CSATLAGGRYEQYF
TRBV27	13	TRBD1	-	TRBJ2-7	TGTGCCAGCAGTTGGGGACAGCTCTACGAGCAGTACTTC	CASSWGQLYEQYF